A selection of T cell receptor beta chains follows, all from one sample in a study of blood T cell repertoires in COVID-19. Produced via immunoSEQ multiplex PCR; TCRdb's table is partial and in-frame only. The data contain more than 300,000 clones, about nine tenths of them seen just once; the ten biggest clones take up roughly a tenth. The sample consisted of PBMCs or T cells enriched from blood (not recorded which). These receptor sequences come from a woman younger than 45 who had recovered from COVID-19. Each CDR3 is given without its conserved first and last residue.

J	V	CDR3
TRBJ1-2	TRBV6-5	ASSYSYGGRYGYT
TRBJ2-1	TRBV19	ASSIFLGTSERNEQF
TRBJ2-2	TRBV5-1	ASSLDASRTGELF
TRBJ2-5	TRBV3-1/TRBV3-2	ASSQGSAATGTQY
TRBJ2-6	TRBV2	ASSLERSGANVLT
TRBJ1-1	TRBV11-2	ASSSSDKNTEAF
TRBJ1-2	TRBV5-1	ASSLTDYDNYGYT
TRBJ1-1	TRBV28	ASSLGGRIVNTEAF
TRBJ1-5	TRBV19	ASSETGGRQPQH
TRBJ1-6	TRBV5-1	ASSAGRSSYNSPLH
TRBJ2-7	TRBV6-1	ASSESGTGADFYEQY
TRBJ1-5	TRBV18	ASSPRQDQPQH
TRBJ2-3	TRBV24-1	ATSVGSAGDTDTQY
TRBJ1-1	TRBV27	ASSLSHRDTGEYSTEAF
TRBJ2-7	TRBV5-1	ASSLGDSQGDEQY
TRBJ2-7	TRBV30	AWGGVIAGGPSEQY
TRBJ1-1	TRBV11-3	ASSLSTGWNTEAF
TRBJ1-1	TRBV5-1	ASTPEAGAVNTEAF
TRBJ2-1	TRBV5-1	ASSIIQQDEQF
TRBJ2-5	TRBV5-4	ASSSHETQY
TRBJ1-4	TRBV7-6	ASSLGQGAVNEKLF
TRBJ2-7	TRBV6-5	ASGRLAGVKDEQY
TRBJ2-3	TRBV24-1	ATSDLEEGSDTQY
TRBJ2-7	TRBV20-1	SASAANFGIYEQY
TRBJ2-3	TRBV18	ASSPTGPNTDTQY
TRBJ2-3	TRBV5-1	ASSLYRADTQY
TRBJ1-6	TRBV3-1/TRBV3-2	ASSPRDRDSPLH
TRBJ2-1	TRBV3-1/TRBV3-2	ASSYGTSGRAGDEQF
TRBJ1-3	TRBV11-2	ASSSLNTGLNTIY
TRBJ2-7	TRBV19	ASRLSGGSGHEQY
TRBJ2-3	TRBV13	ASSSPTGRGSTDTQY
TRBJ2-7	TRBV7-9	ASTTAQGGISYEQY
TRBJ2-1	TRBV7-2	ASSSRREIDNEQF